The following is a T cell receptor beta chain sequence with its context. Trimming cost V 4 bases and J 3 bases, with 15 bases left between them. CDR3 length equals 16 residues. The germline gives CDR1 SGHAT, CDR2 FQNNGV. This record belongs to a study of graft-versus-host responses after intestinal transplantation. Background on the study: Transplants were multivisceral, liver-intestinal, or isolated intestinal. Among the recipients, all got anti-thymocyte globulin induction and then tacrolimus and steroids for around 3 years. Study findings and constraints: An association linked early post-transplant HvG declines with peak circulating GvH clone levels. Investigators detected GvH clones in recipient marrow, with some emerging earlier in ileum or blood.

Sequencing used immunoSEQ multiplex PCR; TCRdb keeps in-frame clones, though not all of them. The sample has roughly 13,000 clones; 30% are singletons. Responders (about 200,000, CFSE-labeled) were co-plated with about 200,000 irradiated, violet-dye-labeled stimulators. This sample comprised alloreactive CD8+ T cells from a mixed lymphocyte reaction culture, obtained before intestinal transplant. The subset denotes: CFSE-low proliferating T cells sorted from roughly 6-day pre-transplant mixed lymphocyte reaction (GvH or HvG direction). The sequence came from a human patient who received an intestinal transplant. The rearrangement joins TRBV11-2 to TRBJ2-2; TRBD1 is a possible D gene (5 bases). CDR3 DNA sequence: TGTGCCAGCAGCTCTTTCTGGGGCGCGGACACCGGGGAGCTGTTTTTT. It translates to CASSSFWGADTGELFF. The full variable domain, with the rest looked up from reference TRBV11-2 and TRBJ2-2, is EAGVAQSPRYKIIEKRQSVAFWCNPISGHATLYWYQQILGQGPKLLIQFQNNGVVDDSQLPKDRFSAERLKGVDSTLKIQPAKLEDSAVYLCASSSFWGADTGELFFGEGSRLTVL.